The rows below give T cell receptor beta chains drawn from one sample of a study of blood T cells in healthy people across ages. TCRdb fed the 5' RACE reads into MiXCR, producing one record per CDR3 protein. The sample includes 800,000 to 1,300,000 distinct CDR3 sequences, roughly 24% of them seen just once. These same data were also listed under a study on T cells of mothers and their children.

The source material was blood. The receptors shown here come from a girl aged 2-10 years in good health. Both conserved end residues are part of each CDR3. Each record gives: V gene, D gene, clone size, J gene, CDR3 protein, CDR3 DNA. A D gene is named only where the DNA matches it firmly. Not every row has a clone size; where given, it reads once, few, many or a size class.

V gene: TRBV20-1; D gene: -; clone size: -; J gene: TRBJ1-1; CDR3 protein: CSATPPPSTEAFF; CDR3 DNA: TGCAGTGCTACCCCACCTCCGTCCACTGAAGCTTTCTTT
V gene: TRBV20-1; D gene: -; clone size: -; J gene: TRBJ2-7; CDR3 protein: CSARDVSREGGEQYF; CDR3 DNA: TGCAGTGCTAGAGATGTGTCCAGGGAAGGGGGCGAGCAGTACTTC
V gene: TRBV6-5; D gene: -; clone size: few; J gene: TRBJ2-7; CDR3 protein: CASSPYREGYEQYF; CDR3 DNA: TGTGCCAGCAGCCCGTACAGGGAGGGCTACGAGCAGTACTTC
V gene: TRBV12-3/TRBV12-4; D gene: -; clone size: once; J gene: TRBJ2-5; CDR3 protein: CASSFVGFEETQYF; CDR3 DNA: TGTGCCAGCAGTTTCGTGGGGTTCGAGGAGACCCAGTACTTC
V gene: TRBV29-1; D gene: TRBD1; clone size: -; J gene: TRBJ1-1; CDR3 protein: CSARQGAGEAFF; CDR3 DNA: TGCAGCGCTAGACAGGGGGCCGGTGAAGCTTTCTTT
V gene: TRBV20-1; D gene: TRBD2; clone size: -; J gene: TRBJ2-4; CDR3 protein: CSADGLAGVSKNIQYF; CDR3 DNA: TGCAGTGCGGATGGACTAGCGGGAGTGTCCAAAAACATTCAGTACTTC
V gene: TRBV12-3/TRBV12-4; D gene: -; clone size: few; J gene: TRBJ2-1; CDR3 protein: CASSLPPLDNEQFF; CDR3 DNA: TGTGCCAGCAGTTTACCGCCCCTGGACAATGAGCAGTTCTTC
V gene: TRBV29-1; D gene: -; clone size: -; J gene: TRBJ2-2; CDR3 protein: CSVEAWGQGNGELFF; CDR3 DNA: TGCAGCGTTGAGGCGTGGGGTCAGGGGAACGGGGAGCTGTTTTTT
V gene: TRBV20-1; D gene: TRBD2; clone size: -; J gene: TRBJ2-1; CDR3 protein: CSGLAGGWTDEQFF; CDR3 DNA: TGCAGTGGTCTAGCGGGAGGATGGACGGATGAGCAGTTCTTC
V gene: TRBV7-6; D gene: -; clone size: few; J gene: TRBJ2-5; CDR3 protein: CASSPRGEGWEQYF; CDR3 DNA: TGTGCCAGCAGCCCTCGGGGCGAGGGGTGGGAGCAGTACTTC
V gene: TRBV5-5; D gene: TRBD1; clone size: few; J gene: TRBJ2-1; CDR3 protein: CASSWAGTGSLNEQFF; CDR3 DNA: TGTGCCAGCAGCTGGGCCGGGACAGGTAGTCTCAATGAGCAGTTCTTC
V gene: TRBV19; D gene: TRBD1; clone size: -; J gene: TRBJ2-7; CDR3 protein: CASSWGQGMYEQYF; CDR3 DNA: TGTGCCAGTAGTTGGGGACAGGGGATGTACGAGCAGTACTTC
V gene: TRBV5-6; D gene: -; clone size: -; J gene: TRBJ2-1; CDR3 protein: CASSFARETFHNEQFF; CDR3 DNA: TGTGCCAGCAGCTTCGCGAGGGAGACTTTCCACAATGAGCAGTTCTTC
V gene: TRBV6-5; D gene: TRBD1; clone size: -; J gene: TRBJ1-1; CDR3 protein: CASSYSTGGTNTEAFF; CDR3 DNA: TGTGCCAGCAGTTACTCGACAGGGGGCACGAACACTGAAGCTTTCTTT
V gene: TRBV7-3; D gene: -; clone size: -; J gene: TRBJ1-1; CDR3 protein: CASSSTTGTEAFF; CDR3 DNA: TGTGCCAGCAGCTCAACAACAGGCACCGAAGCTTTCTTT
V gene: TRBV12-3/TRBV12-4; D gene: -; clone size: few; J gene: TRBJ1-5; CDR3 protein: CASSLAQLENQPQHF; CDR3 DNA: TGTGCCAGCAGTTTAGCTCAACTAGAGAATCAGCCCCAGCATTTT
V gene: TRBV12-3/TRBV12-4; D gene: -; clone size: few; J gene: TRBJ2-1; CDR3 protein: CASRLGDEQFF; CDR3 DNA: TGTGCCAGCAGACTGGGGGATGAGCAGTTCTTC
V gene: TRBV14; D gene: -; clone size: -; J gene: TRBJ2-1; CDR3 protein: CASRRTNYNEQFF; CDR3 DNA: TGTGCCAGCAGGCGGACAAACTACAATGAGCAGTTCTTC
V gene: TRBV7-2; D gene: -; clone size: -; J gene: TRBJ2-5; CDR3 protein: CASSLGGLYRFQETQYF; CDR3 DNA: TGTGCCAGCAGCTTAGGGGGTCTGTATAGATTCCAAGAGACCCAGTACTTC
V gene: TRBV29-1; D gene: -; clone size: -; J gene: TRBJ1-1; CDR3 protein: CSAEDSTNTEAFF; CDR3 DNA: TGCAGCGCAGAGGACAGTACGAACACTGAAGCTTTCTTT
V gene: TRBV12-3/TRBV12-4; D gene: -; clone size: -; J gene: TRBJ1-1; CDR3 protein: CASSPRDRAHAFF; CDR3 DNA: TGTGCCAGCAGCCCCCGGGACCGGGCTCACGCTTTCTTT
V gene: TRBV28; D gene: -; clone size: few; J gene: TRBJ2-5; CDR3 protein: CAGRQAAQETQYF; CDR3 DNA: TGTGCCGGAAGACAGGCCGCGCAAGAGACCCAGTACTTC
V gene: TRBV20-1; D gene: TRBD2; clone size: -; J gene: TRBJ2-1; CDR3 protein: CSARGISGRAGYNEQFF; CDR3 DNA: TGCAGTGCTAGAGGGATTAGCGGGAGGGCCGGCTACAATGAGCAGTTCTTC
V gene: TRBV29-1; D gene: -; clone size: -; J gene: TRBJ2-1; CDR3 protein: CSVLPTTVSYNEQFF; CDR3 DNA: TGCAGCGTTCTTCCAACGACAGTCTCCTACAATGAGCAGTTCTTC
V gene: TRBV5-1; D gene: -; clone size: few; J gene: TRBJ2-5; CDR3 protein: CASSFRQVGETQYF; CDR3 DNA: TGCGCCAGCAGCTTTCGACAGGTCGGGGAGACCCAGTACTTC
V gene: TRBV5-1; D gene: -; clone size: -; J gene: TRBJ1-1; CDR3 protein: CASSLGWAGDTEAFF; CDR3 DNA: TGCGCCAGCAGCTTGGGATGGGCCGGGGACACTGAAGCTTTCTTT
V gene: TRBV7-9; D gene: -; clone size: -; J gene: TRBJ2-1; CDR3 protein: CASSLPLGGGVNEQFF; CDR3 DNA: TGTGCCAGCAGCTTGCCGCTGGGGGGCGGGGTCAATGAGCAGTTCTTC
V gene: TRBV9; D gene: -; clone size: -; J gene: TRBJ1-2; CDR3 protein: CASSVLNPADYGYTF; CDR3 DNA: TGTGCCAGCAGCGTACTTAATCCCGCGGACTATGGCTACACCTTC
V gene: TRBV20-1; D gene: TRBD2; clone size: -; J gene: TRBJ2-5; CDR3 protein: CSASLPSGRIRGETQYF; CDR3 DNA: TGCAGTGCTAGTTTGCCCAGCGGGAGGATCCGGGGAGAGACCCAGTACTTC
V gene: TRBV29-1; D gene: -; clone size: -; J gene: TRBJ1-1; CDR3 protein: CSVTRSNTEAFF; CDR3 DNA: TGCAGCGTGACGAGATCGAACACTGAAGCTTTCTTT
V gene: TRBV4-3; D gene: TRBD2; clone size: few; J gene: TRBJ2-1; CDR3 protein: CASSQGGGHNEQFF; CDR3 DNA: TGCGCCAGCAGCCAAGGCGGGGGTCACAATGAGCAGTTCTTC
V gene: TRBV4-3; D gene: -; clone size: few; J gene: TRBJ1-1; CDR3 protein: CASSRDFLTDTEAFF; CDR3 DNA: TGCGCCAGCAGCCGGGACTTTCTAACTGACACTGAAGCTTTCTTT
V gene: TRBV29-1; D gene: TRBD2; clone size: -; J gene: TRBJ2-5; CDR3 protein: CSAGLGAETQYF; CDR3 DNA: TGCAGCGCGGGACTAGGGGCAGAGACCCAGTACTTC
V gene: TRBV5-6; D gene: -; clone size: -; J gene: TRBJ2-5; CDR3 protein: CASRQQGFRETQYF; CDR3 DNA: TGTGCCAGCAGACAGCAGGGGTTTCGGGAGACCCAGTACTTC
V gene: TRBV20-1; D gene: -; clone size: -; J gene: TRBJ1-5; CDR3 protein: CSARGEDQPQHF; CDR3 DNA: TGCAGTGCTAGAGGGGAGGATCAGCCCCAGCATTTT
V gene: TRBV12-3/TRBV12-4; D gene: TRBD1; clone size: -; J gene: TRBJ2-7; CDR3 protein: CASSPGQVGAYEQYF; CDR3 DNA: TGTGCCAGCAGTCCGGGACAGGTAGGGGCCTACGAGCAGTACTTC
V gene: TRBV29-1; D gene: -; clone size: few; J gene: TRBJ1-2; CDR3 protein: CAGEENYGYTF; CDR3 DNA: TGCGCAGGGGAGGAAAACTATGGCTACACCTTC
V gene: TRBV29-1; D gene: TRBD1; clone size: -; J gene: TRBJ1-5; CDR3 protein: CSVAIGTGYQPQHF; CDR3 DNA: TGCAGCGTCGCTATCGGGACAGGCTATCAGCCCCAGCATTTT
V gene: TRBV10-3; D gene: TRBD2; clone size: few; J gene: TRBJ2-1; CDR3 protein: CAIREVAGGPVVENEQFF; CDR3 DNA: TGTGCCATCAGGGAAGTAGCGGGAGGGCCTGTGGTCGAGAATGAGCAGTTCTTC
V gene: TRBV3-1; D gene: -; clone size: -; J gene: TRBJ2-6; CDR3 protein: CASSQAPGSGANVLTF; CDR3 DNA: TGTGCCAGCAGCCAAGCGCCGGGCTCTGGGGCCAACGTCCTGACTTTC
V gene: TRBV9; D gene: TRBD2; clone size: -; J gene: TRBJ2-3; CDR3 protein: CASSDLAGGGDTQYF; CDR3 DNA: TGTGCCAGCAGCGACTTAGCGGGAGGGGGAGATACGCAGTATTTT
V gene: TRBV29-1; D gene: -; clone size: -; J gene: TRBJ1-1; CDR3 protein: CSVVVSEAFF; CDR3 DNA: TGCAGCGTTGTAGTATCTGAAGCTTTCTTT
V gene: TRBV7-8; D gene: TRBD2; clone size: -; J gene: TRBJ2-7; CDR3 protein: CASSRAGRGDVYEQYF; CDR3 DNA: TGTGCCAGCAGCCGAGCGGGAAGGGGCGATGTCTACGAGCAGTACTTC
V gene: TRBV13; D gene: -; clone size: -; J gene: TRBJ2-6; CDR3 protein: CASSLEGGSGANVLTF; CDR3 DNA: TGTGCCAGCAGCTTAGAAGGAGGCTCTGGGGCCAACGTCCTGACTTTC
V gene: TRBV7-9; D gene: TRBD1; clone size: -; J gene: TRBJ2-1; CDR3 protein: CASSFGQGYNNEQFF; CDR3 DNA: TGTGCCAGCAGCTTTGGACAGGGCTACAACAATGAGCAGTTCTTC
V gene: TRBV7-2; D gene: -; clone size: few; J gene: TRBJ1-6; CDR3 protein: CAGSLKSRNSPLHF; CDR3 DNA: TGTGCCGGCAGCCTCAAAAGCCGTAATTCACCCCTCCACTTT